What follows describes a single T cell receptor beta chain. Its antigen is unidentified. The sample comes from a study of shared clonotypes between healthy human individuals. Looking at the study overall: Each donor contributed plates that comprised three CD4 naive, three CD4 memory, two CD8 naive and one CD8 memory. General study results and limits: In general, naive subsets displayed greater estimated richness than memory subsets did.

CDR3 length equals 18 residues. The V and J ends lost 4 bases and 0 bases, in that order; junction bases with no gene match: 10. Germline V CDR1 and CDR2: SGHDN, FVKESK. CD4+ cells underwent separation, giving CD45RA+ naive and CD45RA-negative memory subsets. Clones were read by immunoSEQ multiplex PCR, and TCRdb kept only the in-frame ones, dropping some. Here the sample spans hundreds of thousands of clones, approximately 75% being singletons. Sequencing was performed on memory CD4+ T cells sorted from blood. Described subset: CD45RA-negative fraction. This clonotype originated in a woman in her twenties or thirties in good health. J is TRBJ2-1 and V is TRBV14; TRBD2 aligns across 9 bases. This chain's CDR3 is CASSPGTSYQSSYNEQFF. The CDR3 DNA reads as TGTGCCAGCAGCCCCGGGACTAGCTACCAAAGCTCCTACAATGAGCAGTTCTTC.